Detailed here is one T cell receptor beta chain. What it recognizes is unknown. Primers included in the PCR were 60 Vbeta and 13 Jbeta primers. Profiled with immunoSEQ multiplex PCR; TCRdb holds only in-frame clones, not every one. The table has roughly 160,000 clones, roughly 70% seen once. Looked up from germline, CDR1 is LNHDA and CDR2 is SQIVND (reference sequence). This CDR3 has 14 residues. J gave up 7 bases and V 9 bases, and 8 bases lay outside the gene matches. Healthy bone marrow donors supplied every sample. The sample is drawn from a study of cytomegalovirus exposure and HLA in healthy donors. Across the study: HLA-typed donors were the source of 86 million or so unique TCRs held in an early data release. Study conclusions and caveats: Presence/absence analyses took donor sequencing depth as roughly uniform. A later analysis reportedly identified an Asian-associated ancestry cluster as carrying fewer N-insertions than the 666-donor mean.

The chain joins TRBV19 to TRBJ2-1; 11 nucleotides align to TRBD2. The sequence was collected from a woman between 25 and 40 years old in good health and CMV-seronegative. Sequencing was performed on PBMCs. The DNA for the CDR3 is TGTGCCAGCACGACTAGCGGGAAGGGGAATGAGCAGTTCTTC. This translates into CASTTSGKGNEQFF.